This TCR beta chain was sequenced in a study of blood T cell repertoires in COVID-19. Study details: The United States, Italy and Spain were the sources of the acute and convalescent COVID-19 samples. In each case, the material was cDNA or gDNA derived from T cells, B-cell-depleted T cells, or PBMCs.

Original data processing: Researchers report that nucleated cell counts were estimated from reference gene primer amplification. The assay was immunoSEQ multiplex PCR, and TCRdb's table has in-frame clones only and misses some. That table furnishes V, J and clone size, whereas the DNA furnished D and trimming. The sample consists of under 200,000 clones, approximately 91% of them appearing once. Germline V lookup: CDR1 SEHNR, CDR2 FQNEAQ (reference sequence). With V trimmed by 4 bases and J by 4 bases, 10 bases remained unmatched. This CDR3 contains 16 residues. This clone came up once. Sequencing input: peripheral blood. The chain combines TRBV7-9 with TRBJ2-7; TRBD1 aligns across 10 bases. This clonotype was obtained from a man between 18 and 35 years old with acute or convalescent COVID-19. The CDR3 loop reads CASSSAGTGVSYEQYF. As DNA, the CDR3 is TGTGCCAGCAGCTCAGCCGGGACAGGGGTTTCATACGAGCAGTACTTC. Drawing the rest from reference TRBV7-9 and TRBJ2-7, the complete variable domain is DTGVSQNPRHKITKRGQNVTFRCDPISEHNRLYWYRQTLGQGPEFLTYFQNEAQLEKSRLLSDRFSAERPKGSFSTLEIQRTEQGDSAMYLCASSSAGTGVSYEQYFGPGTRLTVT.